This passage covers 26 T cell receptor beta chains from one sample sequenced in a study of cytomegalovirus exposure and HLA in healthy donors. The PCR had 60 Vbeta and 13 Jbeta primers. Profiling relied on immunoSEQ multiplex PCR, and the TCRdb table lists in-frame clones only, not all of them. The table shows 150,000 to 200,000 clones, with roughly 90% occurring only once. Sequenced: PBMCs. The receptors shown here come from a woman between 18 and 29 years old in good health and CMV-seronegative.

The V gene is TRBV7-9, the J gene TRBJ1-1; D perhaps matches TRBD1 (6 bases). Germline CDR1 SEHNR, CDR2 FQNEAQ (reference sequence). The V end was cut by 3 bases, the J end by 2 bases, with 10 bases between. The CDR3 runs 14 residues. This CDR3 reads CASSLKTGNTEAFF. In DNA, the CDR3 is TGTGCCAGCAGCTTGAAGACAGGTAACACTGAAGCTTTCTTT.

This clone was observed a single time. The chain links TRBV5-5 to TRBJ2-5, with a tentative D call TRBD2 (5 bases). The CDR3 has 13 residues. Germline assignment: CDR1 SGHKS and CDR2 YYEKEE (reference sequence). V was cut by 0 bases and J by 5 bases, with 8 bases left in between. The CDR3 spells CASSLGGSETQYF. For the CDR3, the DNA is TGTGCCAGCAGCTTGGGCGGGTCGGAGACCCAGTACTTC.

This clone was observed once. The rearrangement links TRBV19 to TRBJ2-1; D is possibly TRBD1 (6 bases). V was trimmed by 4 bases and J by 4 bases, leaving 8 bases between them. CDR3 size: 13 residues. The V gene's germline CDR1 is LNHDA and CDR2 SQIVND (reference sequence). The CDR3 loop reads CASSTGQYNEQFF. CDR3 in DNA: TGTGCCAGTAGTACCGGACAGTACAATGAGCAGTTCTTC.

The CDR3 region is CASSYPREGRTYNEQFF. For the CDR3, the DNA is TGTGCCAGCAGCTACCCAAGGGAGGGGAGGACCTACAATGAGCAGTTCTTC. The chain links TRBV7-9 to TRBJ2-1; 7 positions match TRBD2. Unmatched junction bases numbered 11, after V lost 4 bases and J lost 2 bases. The CDR3 sequence is 17 residues long. The germline gives CDR1 SEHNR, CDR2 FQNEAQ (reference sequence).

This rearrangement joins TRBV7-8 to TRBJ1-1; 7 nucleotides agree with TRBD1. Germline loops: CDR1 SGHVS, CDR2 FQNEAQ. The CDR3 extends over 12 amino acids. Unmatched junction bases numbered 10, after V lost 9 bases and J lost 9 bases. CDR3 loop: CASQSGTDKAFF. For the CDR3, the DNA is TGTGCCAGTCAAAGTGGGACAGATAAAGCTTTCTTT.

This chain uses TRBV7-2 with TRBJ2-5; the D gene is possibly TRBD1 (6 bases). CDR3 length: 14 residues. The germline CDR1 and CDR2 sequences are SGHTA and FQGNSA. The V and J ends lost 1 base and 4 bases respectively, with 10 bases between them. CDR3 nucleotides: TGTGCCAGCAGCTTAGGGGGGCATGGAGAGACCCAGTACTTC. Translated, it gives CASSLGGHGETQYF.

The chain couples TRBV7-6 to TRBJ2-3; a weak D match, TRBD1 (6 bases). The CDR3 covers 16 residues. Germline values: CDR1 SGHVS, CDR2 FNYEAQ. Between the trimmed V and J ends, which lost 5 bases and 6 bases, there was a span of 21 bases. CDR3 amino acids: CASSPGPGRDTDTQYF. The CDR3 DNA reads as TGTGCCAGCAGCCCAGGACCGGGACGGGACACGGATACGCAGTATTTT.

J is TRBJ2-7 and V is TRBV7-9; no firm D call. V lost 5 bases, J lost 4 bases, and 9 bases lay in between. The CDR3 totals 12 residues. CDR1 and CDR2 from the germline V gene are SEHNR and FQNEAQ (reference sequence). The CDR3 is CASSPTEYEQYF. DNA of the CDR3: TGTGCCAGCAGCCCCACGGAGTACGAGCAGTACTTC.

The rearrangement links TRBV28 to TRBJ1-2; unclear D gene. CDR1 is MDHEN, CDR2 SYDVKM, per germline. Trimming pared 7 bases from V and 14 bases from J, leaving 23 bases between. The length of the CDR3 is 13 residues. The CDR3 sequence is CASTYPGAAPMTF. In DNA form, the CDR3 reads TGTGCCAGCACCTACCCGGGTGCTGCGCCCATGACCTTC.

The chain recombines TRBV30 with TRBJ1-3, with D possibly being TRBD1 (5 bases). This CDR3 has 13 amino acids. V gave up 5 bases and J gave up 1 base, with 9 bases separating them. Germline V lookup: CDR1 GTSNPN, CDR2 SVGIG (reference sequence). CDR3 amino acids: CAWGGDSGNTIYF. CDR3 nucleotide sequence: TGTGCCTGGGGAGGGGATTCTGGAAACACCATATATTTT.

The chain carries TRBV9 and TRBJ2-2, with TRBD2 identical over 7 bases. Germline CDR1 reads SGDLS; CDR2 reads YYNGEE. The V and J ends lost 4 bases and 4 bases, in that order; junction bases with no gene match: 4. This CDR3 spans 14 amino acids. The CDR3 sequence is CASSFRGVTGELFF. Written as DNA, the CDR3 is TGTGCCAGCAGCTTCCGGGGGGTCACCGGGGAGCTGTTTTTT. Using reference TRBV9 and TRBJ2-2 for the parts outside the CDR3, the full variable domain is DSGVTQTPKHLITATGQRVTLRCSPRSGDLSVYWYQQSLDQGLQFLIQYYNGEERAKGNILERFSAQQFPDLHSELNLSSLELGDSALYFCASSFRGVTGELFFGEGSRLTVL.

The rearrangement links TRBV5-1 to TRBJ2-3; TRBD2 agrees at 12 bases. CDR1 SGHRS and CDR2 YFSETQ come from the germline V gene. The CDR3 sequence is 17 residues long. V was pared by 3 bases and J by 2 bases, with 7 bases of the junction left unmatched. CDR3 DNA sequence: TGCGCCAGCAGCTCTAGGACTAGCGGGACTCCCACAGATACGCAGTATTTT. Residues: CASSSRTSGTPTDTQYF.

The gene calls are TRBV27 and TRBJ2-7; 7 bases line up with TRBD1. The junction had 8 bases not matched to a gene; V was cut back by 6 bases and J by 6 bases. The length of the CDR3 is 13 residues. In germline, CDR1 is MNHEY, CDR2 SMNVEV (reference sequence). For the CDR3, the DNA is TGTGCCAGCAGCTCCGAAGGGGGCGGCGAGCAGTACTTC. This encodes CASSSEGGGEQYF.

J is TRBJ1-1 and V is TRBV27, with D possibly matching TRBD1 (6 bases). V was trimmed by 6 bases and J by 1 base, leaving 9 bases between them. Germline values: CDR1 MNHEY, CDR2 SMNVEV (reference sequence). This CDR3 has 13 amino acids. The CDR3 DNA reads as TGTGCCAGCAGGGGACATTCGAACACTGAAGCTTTCTTT. It specifies CASRGHSNTEAFF.

The V gene is TRBV6-1, the J gene TRBJ2-7, with 7 nucleotides matching TRBD1. The CDR3 length is 14 residues. The germline V gene has CDR1 MNHNS and CDR2 SASEGT. J gave up 1 base and V 0 bases, and 0 bases lay outside the gene matches. DNA for the CDR3: TGTGCCAGCAGTGAAGCGGGACAGTCCTACGAGCAGTACTTC. Translating it yields CASSEAGQSYEQYF.

J is TRBJ2-7 and V is TRBV7-2; D remains ambiguous. Germline V CDR1 and CDR2: SGHTA, FQGNSA. The CDR3 loop spans 13 amino acids. Trimming removed 5 bases at V and 6 bases at J, with 14 bases between. CDR3 DNA: TGTGCCAGCAGCGAACAGTCCGGCATCGAGCAGTACTTC. Its translation: CASSEQSGIEQYF.

V is TRBV5-4 and J is TRBJ1-2; 11 bases agree with TRBD1. Germline CDR1 SGHNT, CDR2 YYREEE (reference sequence). With 6 bases clipped from V and 2 bases from J, the junction kept 6 bases outside the gene matches. The CDR3 runs to 15 residues. DNA of the CDR3: TGTGCCAGCAATCGGGACAGGGGGATAAACTATGGCTACACCTTC. Residues: CASNRDRGINYGYTF.

The rearrangement uses TRBV6-6 and TRBJ2-6; D perhaps matches TRBD2 (5 bases). CDR3 length equals 16 residues. Per the germline V gene, CDR1 is MNHNY and CDR2 is SVGAGI (reference sequence). V lost 6 bases to trimming and J lost 1 base, with 13 bases between them. The CDR3 here is CASSLPTGSGANVLTF. The CDR3 region has the DNA TGTGCCAGCAGCCTCCCTACGGGGTCTGGGGCCAACGTCCTGACTTTC.

This chain links TRBV5-6 with TRBJ2-5, with D tentatively TRBD2 (5 bases). This CDR3 comprises 15 residues. The V gene lost 4 bases and the J gene lost 6 bases, with 19 bases spanning the gap. The germline CDR1 and CDR2 sequences are SGHDT and YYEEEE. The CDR3 DNA reads as TGTGCCAGCAGCAAACCCCCTCGAGGGAAAAAGACCCAGTACTTC. Translation: CASSKPPRGKKTQYF.

The chain employs TRBV10-3 and TRBJ1-6, with TRBD1 identical over 7 bases. Germline values: CDR1 ENHRY, CDR2 SYGVKD. This CDR3 region has 15 residues. The junction had 9 bases not matched to a gene; V was cut back by 5 bases and J by 8 bases. The CDR3 sequence is CAISRSRDRDSPLHF. CDR3 coding DNA: TGTGCCATCAGTCGATCCCGGGACAGAGATTCACCCCTCCACTTT.

This clone was observed a single time. J is TRBJ2-7 and V is TRBV7-9; D call uncertain. The length of the CDR3 is 14 residues. Germline lookup yields CDR1 SEHNR and CDR2 FQNEAQ (reference sequence). The V end was cut by 4 bases, the J end by 0 bases, with 10 bases between. The CDR3 here is CASSSLSSSYEQYF. DNA of the CDR3: TGTGCCAGCAGCTCCCTGAGTAGCTCCTACGAGCAGTACTTC.

This sequence joins TRBV23-1 and TRBJ1-5, with D possibly being TRBD1 (5 bases). TRBV23-1 is assigned to the ORF class and has an uncertain function. V lost 7 bases and J lost 0, with 7 bases in between. The CDR3 has 13 amino acids. CDR3 DNA: TGCGCCAGCAAGGGACTTAGCAATCAGCCCCAGCATTTT. It is translated as CASKGLSNQPQHF.

The V and J genes are TRBV6-1 and TRBJ1-4, with TRBD1 matching 8 bases. CDR1 and CDR2 from the germline V gene are MNHNS and SASEGT. The V gene end was trimmed by 4 bases and the J gene end by 3 bases; junction bases not matched to a gene: 7. The CDR3 is made up of 16 amino acids. The CDR3 here is CASSGDRFGSNEKLFF. The CDR3 DNA sequence: TGTGCCAGCAGTGGGGACAGGTTCGGGTCTAATGAAAAACTGTTTTTT.

There are a few counts of this clone. V is TRBV6-1 and J is TRBJ2-1; maybe TRBD2 (6 bases). The V gene lost 2 bases and the J gene lost 3 bases, with 11 bases spanning the gap. The germline CDR1 and CDR2 sequences are MNHNS and SASEGT. This CDR3 spans 15 amino acids. The CDR3 loop reads CASSERASDYNEQFF. The CDR3 DNA reads as TGTGCCAGCAGTGAACGGGCTAGCGACTACAATGAGCAGTTCTTC.

This rearrangement joins TRBV7-6 to TRBJ2-2; possible D gene TRBD2, 5 bases. The ends were cut back, 5 bases at V and 6 bases at J, with 7 bases in the middle. Germline CDR1 is SGHVS and CDR2 is FNYEAQ. CDR3 length equals 12 residues. The CDR3 reads CASSISAGELFF. CDR3 DNA sequence: TGTGCCAGCAGCATTAGCGCCGGGGAGCTGTTTTTT.

This clone is a singleton in its sample. The chain uses TRBV14 and TRBJ2-7; D is possibly TRBD1 (5 bases). The CDR3 runs 13 residues. The germline V gene encodes CDR1 SGHDN and CDR2 FVKESK. The germline V and J ends were trimmed by 4 bases and 6 bases, with 13 bases remaining between them. The CDR3 protein is CASSPQIGAEQYF. The DNA for the CDR3 is TGTGCCAGCAGCCCTCAAATTGGGGCCGAGCAGTACTTC.